Listed below are T cell receptor beta chains from one sample, sequenced in a study of cytomegalovirus exposure and HLA in healthy donors. Clones were read by immunoSEQ multiplex PCR, and TCRdb kept only the in-frame ones, dropping some. The sample includes fewer than 150,000 clones, around 89% seen only once; the top ten take around 2%. Sequencing was carried out using PBMCs. These receptors were taken from a man younger than 30 in good health and CMV-seronegative. Both conserved end residues are part of each CDR3. Fields, in order: V gene, D gene, J gene, clone size, CDR3 protein, CDR3 DNA. A D gene is named only where the DNA matches it firmly. For some rows the clone size is stated as once, few or many, or as a class when expanded; others skip it.

v_gene: TRBV5-5
d_gene: TRBD1
j_gene: TRBJ1-2
abundance: .
CDR3aa: CASSWGPPGQGNYGYTF
CDR3nt: TGTGCCAGCAGCTGGGGGCCCCCGGGACAGGGCAACTATGGCTACACCTTC

v_gene: TRBV5-1
d_gene: TRBD1
j_gene: TRBJ2-6
abundance: once
CDR3aa: CASDRVSSSGANVLTF
CDR3nt: TGCGCCAGTGACAGGGTCTCTTCGTCTGGGGCCAACGTCCTGACTTTC

v_gene: TRBV10-3
d_gene: TRBD2
j_gene: TRBJ2-3
abundance: .
CDR3aa: CAISGRIAGAGTDTQYF
CDR3nt: TGTGCCATCAGTGGCCGAATAGCGGGAGCTGGCACAGATACGCAGTATTTT

v_gene: TRBV28
d_gene: .
j_gene: TRBJ2-7
abundance: .
CDR3aa: CASSLHDSYYEQYF
CDR3nt: TGTGCCAGCAGTTTGCACGACAGCTACTACGAGCAGTACTTC

v_gene: TRBV2
d_gene: TRBD1
j_gene: TRBJ2-5
abundance: .
CDR3aa: CASSRDRYQETQYF
CDR3nt: TGTGCCAGCAGCCGGGACAGGTACCAAGAGACCCAGTACTTC

v_gene: TRBV25-1
d_gene: TRBD1
j_gene: TRBJ1-1
abundance: once
CDR3aa: CASTEAGTVEAFF
CDR3nt: TGTGCCAGCACCGAAGCCGGGACAGTTGAAGCTTTCTTT

v_gene: TRBV18
d_gene: TRBD1
j_gene: TRBJ2-3
abundance: .
CDR3aa: CASSPLTRTGPSTDTQYF
CDR3nt: TGTGCCAGCTCACCCCTCACCCGGACAGGGCCTAGCACAGATACGCAGTATTTT

v_gene: TRBV27
d_gene: .
j_gene: TRBJ1-3
abundance: .
CDR3aa: CASRATSGNTIYF
CDR3nt: TGTGCCAGTCGAGCGACCTCTGGAAACACCATATATTTT

v_gene: TRBV28
d_gene: .
j_gene: TRBJ2-1
abundance: .
CDR3aa: CASSLSLSSYNEQFF
CDR3nt: TGTGCCAGCAGTTTAAGCCTGAGCTCCTACAATGAGCAGTTCTTC

v_gene: TRBV29-1
d_gene: .
j_gene: TRBJ1-1
abundance: .
CDR3aa: CSITRDLNTEAFF
CDR3nt: TGCAGCATAACGAGGGATTTGAACACTGAAGCTTTCTTT

v_gene: TRBV29-1
d_gene: TRBD1
j_gene: TRBJ1-2
abundance: .
CDR3aa: CSVEEGPGQGFSYTF
CDR3nt: TGCAGCGTTGAAGAAGGCCCGGGACAGGGGTTTAGCTACACCTTC

v_gene: TRBV27
d_gene: TRBD2
j_gene: TRBJ2-2
abundance: .
CDR3aa: CASSSTLGGGAHTGELFF
CDR3nt: TGTGCCAGCAGTTCTACACTTGGCGGGGGGGCGCACACCGGGGAGCTGTTTTTT

v_gene: TRBV18
d_gene: TRBD1
j_gene: TRBJ2-3
abundance: .
CDR3aa: CASSPDQTGAGDTQYF
CDR3nt: TGTGCCAGCTCACCAGACCAGACAGGGGCCGGAGATACGCAGTATTTT

v_gene: TRBV11-3
d_gene: TRBD1
j_gene: TRBJ2-5
abundance: .
CDR3aa: CASSSYRDSQQETQYF
CDR3nt: TGTGCCAGCAGCTCTTACCGGGACAGTCAGCAAGAGACCCAGTACTTC

v_gene: TRBV28
d_gene: .
j_gene: TRBJ1-4
abundance: .
CDR3aa: CASSLPRENEKLFF
CDR3nt: TGTGCCAGCAGTCTCCCCAGGGAAAATGAAAAACTGTTTTTT

v_gene: TRBV5-1
d_gene: .
j_gene: TRBJ2-6
abundance: .
CDR3aa: CASSPTGTNSGANVLTF
CDR3nt: TGCGCCAGCAGCCCGACCGGGACAAACTCTGGGGCCAACGTCCTGACTTTC

v_gene: TRBV27
d_gene: .
j_gene: TRBJ2-7
abundance: .
CDR3aa: CASSFVRDTTYEQYF
CDR3nt: TGTGCCAGCAGTTTCGTCCGGGACACAACCTACGAGCAGTACTTC

v_gene: TRBV7-9
d_gene: .
j_gene: TRBJ2-7
abundance: .
CDR3aa: CASNSLGSSYEQYF
CDR3nt: TGTGCCAGCAATTCCTTAGGGAGCTCCTACGAGCAGTACTTC

v_gene: TRBV5-5
d_gene: .
j_gene: TRBJ1-5
abundance: .
CDR3aa: CASSLGANSNQPQHF
CDR3nt: TGTGCCAGCAGCTTGGGAGCTAATAGCAATCAGCCCCAGCATTTT

v_gene: TRBV7-9
d_gene: .
j_gene: TRBJ1-3
abundance: once
CDR3aa: CASSLVSGDWASGNTIYF
CDR3nt: TGTGCCAGCAGCTTAGTGTCCGGGGACTGGGCCTCTGGAAACACCATATATTTT

v_gene: TRBV28
d_gene: .
j_gene: TRBJ2-1
abundance: .
CDR3aa: CASSFEPGVYEQFF
CDR3nt: TGTGCCAGCAGTTTTGAACCCGGGGTGTATGAGCAGTTCTTC

v_gene: TRBV28
d_gene: .
j_gene: TRBJ1-3
abundance: few
CDR3aa: CASSPAGWGNTIYF
CDR3nt: TGTGCCAGCAGTCCCGCGGGGTGGGGAAACACCATATATTTT

v_gene: TRBV6-4
d_gene: TRBD1
j_gene: TRBJ1-2
abundance: .
CDR3aa: CASSDTPQGQVYGYTF
CDR3nt: TGTGCCAGCAGTGACACCCCACAGGGGCAGGTCTATGGCTACACCTTC

v_gene: TRBV6-6
d_gene: .
j_gene: TRBJ1-3
abundance: .
CDR3aa: CASSYSNWDGGDTIYF
CDR3nt: TGTGCCAGCAGTTACTCCAACTGGGACGGAGGGGACACCATATATTTT

v_gene: TRBV7-8
d_gene: TRBD1
j_gene: TRBJ2-7
abundance: .
CDR3aa: CASSPTWGTGGEQYF
CDR3nt: TGTGCCAGCAGCCCTACCTGGGGAACAGGGGGCGAGCAGTACTTC

v_gene: TRBV7-2
d_gene: TRBD1
j_gene: TRBJ1-1
abundance: .
CDR3aa: CASSPRQGRDTEAFF
CDR3nt: TGTGCCAGCAGCCCTCGACAGGGTAGGGACACTGAAGCTTTCTTT

v_gene: TRBV7-2
d_gene: TRBD2
j_gene: TRBJ2-3
abundance: .
CDR3aa: CASSLWREVADTQYF
CDR3nt: TGTGCCAGCAGCTTATGGCGGGAGGTGGCAGATACGCAGTATTTT

v_gene: TRBV19
d_gene: .
j_gene: TRBJ1-4
abundance: .
CDR3aa: CASSNGGATNEKLFF
CDR3nt: TGTGCCAGTAGTAACGGCGGGGCAACTAATGAAAAACTGTTTTTT

v_gene: TRBV10-3
d_gene: TRBD1
j_gene: TRBJ1-1
abundance: .
CDR3aa: CAISSGTGEAFF
CDR3nt: TGTGCCATCAGTTCCGGGACAGGCGAAGCTTTCTTT

v_gene: TRBV5-4
d_gene: TRBD2
j_gene: TRBJ2-1
abundance: once
CDR3aa: CASSISGSSYNEQFF
CDR3nt: TGTGCCAGCAGCATAAGCGGGAGCTCCTACAATGAGCAGTTCTTC

v_gene: TRBV28
d_gene: .
j_gene: TRBJ2-7
abundance: once
CDR3aa: CASSFPPTLFASYEQYF
CDR3nt: TGTGCCAGCAGTTTCCCCCCCACTTTATTTGCCTCCTACGAGCAGTACTTC

v_gene: TRBV29-1
d_gene: .
j_gene: TRBJ2-3
abundance: .
CDR3aa: CSVGTPTGSVNTQYF
CDR3nt: TGCAGCGTTGGGACCCCCACAGGGAGCGTTAATACGCAGTATTTT

v_gene: TRBV19
d_gene: .
j_gene: TRBJ1-2
abundance: .
CDR3aa: CASSIIGSYGYTF
CDR3nt: TGTGCCAGTAGTATAATCGGGAGCTATGGCTACACCTTC

v_gene: TRBV4-3
d_gene: TRBD1
j_gene: TRBJ2-7
abundance: .
CDR3aa: CASSQTFTGTDNYSYEQYF
CDR3nt: TGCGCCAGCAGCCAAACATTTACCGGGACAGACAATTACTCCTACGAGCAGTACTTC

v_gene: TRBV28
d_gene: .
j_gene: TRBJ1-1
abundance: .
CDR3aa: CASSFQGPTEAFF
CDR3nt: TGTGCCAGCAGTTTTCAGGGTCCCACTGAAGCTTTCTTT

v_gene: TRBV10-1
d_gene: TRBD1
j_gene: TRBJ1-1
abundance: .
CDR3aa: CASSESGQGFEAFF
CDR3nt: TGCGCCAGCAGTGAGTCGGGACAGGGGTTTGAAGCTTTCTTT

v_gene: TRBV7-2
d_gene: .
j_gene: TRBJ2-3
abundance: .
CDR3aa: CASSPTHLDTQYF
CDR3nt: TGTGCCAGCAGCCCCACCCACTTAGATACGCAGTATTTT

v_gene: TRBV10-3
d_gene: TRBD1
j_gene: TRBJ2-7
abundance: .
CDR3aa: CAIRSDRGPYEQYF
CDR3nt: TGTGCCATCCGATCGGACAGGGGTCCCTACGAGCAGTACTTC

v_gene: TRBV18
d_gene: .
j_gene: TRBJ2-7
abundance: .
CDR3aa: CASSPLSDSTYEQYF
CDR3nt: TGTGCCAGCTCACCCTTGTCTGACAGTACCTACGAGCAGTACTTC

v_gene: TRBV7-2
d_gene: TRBD1
j_gene: TRBJ2-1
abundance: once
CDR3aa: CASSWDGTGTYNEQFF
CDR3nt: TGTGCCAGCAGCTGGGACGGGACAGGGACGTACAATGAGCAGTTCTTC

v_gene: TRBV29-1
d_gene: .
j_gene: TRBJ1-2
abundance: few
CDR3aa: CSVGRTDDNYGYTF
CDR3nt: TGCAGCGTTGGGCGGACAGACGATAACTATGGCTACACCTTC

v_gene: TRBV27
d_gene: .
j_gene: TRBJ2-6
abundance: .
CDR3aa: CASGGDSGANVLTF
CDR3nt: TGTGCCAGCGGAGGGGACTCTGGGGCCAACGTCCTGACTTTC

v_gene: TRBV5-1
d_gene: TRBD2
j_gene: TRBJ2-5
abundance: .
CDR3aa: CASYDSGLELETQYF
CDR3nt: TGCGCCAGCTATGATAGCGGGCTCGAATTGGAGACCCAGTACTTC

v_gene: TRBV6-6
d_gene: TRBD1
j_gene: TRBJ1-5
abundance: .
CDR3aa: CASSKTGMSNQPQHF
CDR3nt: TGTGCCAGCAGTAAGACAGGGATGAGCAATCAGCCCCAGCATTTT

v_gene: TRBV11-3
d_gene: TRBD1
j_gene: TRBJ2-7
abundance: .
CDR3aa: CASSQYRGSYEQYF
CDR3nt: TGTGCCAGCAGCCAGTACAGGGGATCCTACGAGCAGTACTTC

v_gene: TRBV13
d_gene: .
j_gene: TRBJ1-3
abundance: .
CDR3aa: CASSFLDGSGNTIYF
CDR3nt: TGTGCCAGCAGCTTTCTAGACGGCTCTGGAAACACCATATATTTT

v_gene: TRBV6-6
d_gene: .
j_gene: TRBJ2-3
abundance: .
CDR3aa: CASSPRGQRGTDTQYF
CDR3nt: TGTGCCAGCAGCCCTCGGGGACAGCGGGGCACAGATACGCAGTATTTT